This T cell receptor (beta chain) was documented in a study of blood T cell repertoires in COVID-19. Background on the study: COVID-19 samples from acute and convalescent phases originated in the United States, Italy and Spain. Sample material is recorded as cDNA or gDNA derived from T cells, B-cell-depleted T cells, or PBMCs.

Original processing methods: Nucleated cell counts were estimated from reference gene primer amplification. Here immunoSEQ multiplex PCR was the method, and the copy in TCRdb shows in-frame clones only, minus some. From that table come the V and J calls and clone size; the DNA was used to work out D and trimming. The repertoire has over 45,000 clones, more than 75% of them found once; the top ten carry roughly 7%. Trimming cost V 5 bases and J 3 bases; bases outside gene matches: 6. CDR3 length equals 15 residues. Germline loops: CDR1 LNHDA, CDR2 SQIVND (reference sequence). The source is a man aged 60-69 years with acute or convalescent COVID-19. J is TRBJ2-7 and V is TRBV19; 11 bases are shared with TRBD1. Material for sequencing was peripheral blood. The CDR3 coding sequence is TGTGCCAGTAGTCCACGGACAGGGGGCGGCTACGAGCAGTACTTC. Protein sequence: CASSPRTGGGYEQYF.